One T cell receptor (beta chain) is described in this entry. The final CDR3 position lacks the conserved phenylalanine or tryptophan, pointing to a likely read error. The sample comes from a study of metastatic and nonmetastatic thyroid tumors. Across the whole study: The comparison covered peripheral blood and tumor or nodule tissue in malignant and benign thyroid patients.

There were no patients who had received any treatment before thyroid surgery. In the original processing: It was from CDR3 differences across clinicopathological groups that a distant-metastasis classifier for papillary thyroid cancer was built. MiXCR reprocessed the PCR reads for TCRdb. Here the V and J calls rest on TCRdb's processing, not on the authors' analysis. The table has 6,500 to 7,000 clones, approximately 32% seen once. The germline V gene encodes CDR1 KGHDR and CDR2 SFDVKD. V shed 10 bases, J shed 7 bases, and the junction held 8 bases outside the gene matches. The CDR3 has 13 residues. The TCR sequence derives from a female donor with papillary thyroid cancer or a benign thyroid nodule (not recorded which). Some clones in this sample may be carry-over from other donors' samples. Sequencing was performed on adjacent normal tissue. The V call is TRBV24-1, the J call TRBJ2-2, with 7 bases fitting TRBD2. The CDR3 is CATSAGEFGELFS. The CDR3 DNA sequence: TGTGCCACTAGCGCGGGAGAGTTCGGGGAGCTGTTTTCT.